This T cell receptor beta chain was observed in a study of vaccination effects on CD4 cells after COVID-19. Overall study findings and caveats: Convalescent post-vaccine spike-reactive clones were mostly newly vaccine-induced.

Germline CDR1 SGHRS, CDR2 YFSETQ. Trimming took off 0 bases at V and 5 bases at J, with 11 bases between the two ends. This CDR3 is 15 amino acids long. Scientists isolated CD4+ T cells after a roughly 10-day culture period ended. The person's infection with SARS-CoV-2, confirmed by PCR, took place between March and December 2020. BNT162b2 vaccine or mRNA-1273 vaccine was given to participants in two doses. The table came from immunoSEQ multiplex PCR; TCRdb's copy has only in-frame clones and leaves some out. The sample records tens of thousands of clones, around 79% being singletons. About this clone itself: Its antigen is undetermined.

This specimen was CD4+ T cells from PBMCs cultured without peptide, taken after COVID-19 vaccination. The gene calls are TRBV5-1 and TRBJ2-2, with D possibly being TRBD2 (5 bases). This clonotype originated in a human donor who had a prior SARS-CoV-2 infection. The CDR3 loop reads CASSLVAEVTGELFF. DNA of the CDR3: TGCGCCAGCAGCTTGGTGGCGGAGGTGACCGGGGAGCTGTTTTTT.